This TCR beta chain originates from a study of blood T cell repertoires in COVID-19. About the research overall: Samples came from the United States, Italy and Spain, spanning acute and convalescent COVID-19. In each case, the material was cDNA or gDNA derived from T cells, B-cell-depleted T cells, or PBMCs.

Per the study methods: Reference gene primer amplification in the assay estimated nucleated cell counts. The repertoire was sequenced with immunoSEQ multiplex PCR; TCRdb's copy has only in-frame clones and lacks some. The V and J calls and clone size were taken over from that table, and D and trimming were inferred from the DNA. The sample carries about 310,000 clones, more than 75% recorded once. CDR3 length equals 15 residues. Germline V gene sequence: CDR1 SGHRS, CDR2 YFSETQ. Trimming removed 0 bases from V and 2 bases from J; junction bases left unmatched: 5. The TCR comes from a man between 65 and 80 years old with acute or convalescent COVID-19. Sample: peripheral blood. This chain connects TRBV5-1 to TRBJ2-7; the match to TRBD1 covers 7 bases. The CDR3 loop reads CASSLADRRAYEQYF. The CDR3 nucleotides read TGCGCCAGCAGCTTGGCGGACAGGCGAGCCTACGAGCAGTACTTC.